The 19 T cell receptor beta chains presented below share a single source sample, sequenced in a study of Ad26.COV2.S vaccination and SARS-CoV-2 variants. TCRdb's table, derived via immunoSEQ multiplex PCR, lists solely in-frame clones and lacks some. The data hold about 280,000 clones, with about 87% observed a single time. The treatment here: around 19 received Ad26.COV2.S at low or high dose, single or two shots; several received placebo; per-sample allocation not given. Sampling took place 63 days after the first vaccine or placebo injection. The sequenced sample was peripheral blood, obtained in a trial of Ad26.COV2.S vaccine versus placebo. The receptor set was obtained from a person between 18 and 60 years old who received the Ad26.COV2.S COVID-19 vaccine or a placebo.

Notes on this clone: Other DNA sequences in this sample translate to the same CDR3. The chain links TRBV4-1 to TRBJ2-5, with TRBD2 as a possible D gene (6 bases). Per germline, CDR1 MGHRA and CDR2 YSYEKL. The V gene lost 1 base and the J gene lost 1 base, with 13 bases spanning the gap. The CDR3 totals 16 residues. CDR3 residues: CASSQAGTGVQETQYF. The CDR3, as DNA: TGCGCCAGCAGCCAAGCCGGGACTGGCGTCCAAGAGACCCAGTACTTC.

The chain carries TRBV5-8 and TRBJ1-5; possible D gene TRBD1, 5 bases. Trimming removed 0 bases at V and 5 bases at J, with 18 bases between. This CDR3 is built from 17 residues. Germline values: CDR1 SGHTS, CDR2 YDEGEE. In DNA form, the CDR3 reads TGTGCCAGCAGCTTGGAGGGGATGTCCGTGGGGCATCAGCCCCAGCATTTT. Protein sequence: CASSLEGMSVGHQPQHF.

This chain links TRBV27 with TRBJ2-7, with D possibly matching TRBD1 (5 bases). CDR3 length: 16 amino acids. CDR1 is MNHEY and CDR2 is SMNVEV in the germline V gene (reference sequence). Trimming took 4 bases from V and 3 from J, leaving 19 bases between them. CDR3 bases: TGTGCCAGCAGTTCAGAGCCCGCCAGGGTAAACTACGAGCAGTACTTC. This codes for CASSSEPARVNYEQYF.

The V call is TRBV19, the J call TRBJ1-4; no clear D. V was clipped by 7 bases and J by 3 bases, with 12 bases between them. Germline V CDR1 and CDR2: LNHDA, SQIVND (reference sequence). The CDR3 runs 14 residues. The CDR3: CASTPISANEKLFF. As DNA, the CDR3 is TGTGCCAGTACCCCAATAAGCGCTAATGAAAAACTGTTTTTT. Looking up the rest from reference TRBV19 and TRBJ1-4 gives the full variable domain: DGGITQSPKYLFRKEGQNVTLSCEQNLNHDAMYWYRQDPGQGLRLIYYSQIVNDFQKGDIAEGYSVSREKKESFPLTVTSAQKNPTAFYLCASTPISANEKLFFGSGTQLSVL.

CDR3 sequence (DNA): TGTGCCACCAGCAGAACCCCAGGGTCTGGAAACACCATATATTTT. Translating gives CATSRTPGSGNTIYF. The chain carries TRBV15 and TRBJ1-3; a weak D match, TRBD1 (5 bases). CDR1 and CDR2 (germline): LNHNV, YYDKDF (reference sequence). The CDR3 has 15 amino acids. Trimming pared 2 bases from V and 1 base from J, leaving 9 bases between.

In this sample, this clone turned up a few times. This chain connects TRBV29-1 to TRBJ2-5, with D perhaps matching TRBD1 or TRBD2 (5 bases each). The length of the CDR3 is 12 residues. The germline gives CDR1 SQVTM, CDR2 ANQGSEA. V shed 7 bases and J shed 5 bases, with 14 bases lying between them. The CDR3 loop reads CSAGTSGETQYF. The CDR3 bases are TGCAGCGCGGGGACGTCTGGGGAGACCCAGTACTTC.

The rearrangement links TRBV7-9 to TRBJ1-5; possible D gene TRBD1, 5 bases. The CDR3 has 14 residues. CDR1 and CDR2 from the germline V gene are SEHNR and FQNEAQ (reference sequence). V was pared by 1 base and J by 4 bases, with 8 bases between. The DNA for the CDR3 is TGTGCCAGCAGCTTAGGGGGGGGTAATCAGCCCCAGCATTTT. Its translation: CASSLGGGNQPQHF.

The table lists this clone with a few counts. The chain employs TRBV5-1 and TRBJ1-2; TRBD1 matches at 9 bases. V shed 0 bases and J 4 bases; nucleotides not matched to a gene: 1. This CDR3 is built from 14 residues. Germline V gives CDR1 SGHRS, CDR2 YFSETQ. The CDR3 DNA sequence: TGCGCCAGCAGCTTGGGACAGGGGGTCTATGGCTACACCTTC. This encodes CASSLGQGVYGYTF.

Only a few counts were recorded for this clone. This chain joins TRBV18 and TRBJ1-5; 10 bases are shared with TRBD1. The germline gives CDR1 KGHSH, CDR2 LQKENI. CDR3 length: 15 amino acids. Trimming removed 4 bases from V and 9 bases from J; junction bases left unmatched: 9. CDR3 sequence: CASSQGQGRLWPQHF. The CDR3 DNA reads TGTGCCAGCTCACAGGGACAGGGGCGTCTTTGGCCCCAGCATTTT. Variable domain in full (rest from reference TRBV18 and TRBJ1-5): NAGVMQNPRHLVRRRGQEARLRCSPMKGHSHVYWYRQLPEEGLKFMVYLQKENIIDESGMPKERFSAEFPKEGPSILRIQQVVRGDSAAYFCASSQGQGRLWPQHFGDGTRLSIL.

The V and J genes are TRBV20-1 and TRBJ2-2; D not resolved. V was clipped by 3 bases and J by 1 base, with 9 bases between them. The germline V gene encodes CDR1 DFQATT and CDR2 SNEGSKA (reference sequence). This CDR3 spans 14 amino acids. CDR3 sequence: CSASAPENTGELFF. The CDR3 DNA reads as TGCAGTGCTAGTGCCCCGGAGAACACCGGGGAGCTGTTTTTT.

The chain is built from TRBV11-2 and TRBJ2-1, with 9 bases fitting TRBD1. This CDR3 spans 15 amino acids. Germline V gene sequence: CDR1 SGHAT, CDR2 FQNNGV. Trimming at V came to 5 bases and at J to 6 bases, leaving 8 bases not matched to a gene. The chain's CDR3 is CASSPAGDRANEQFF. The CDR3 DNA reads TGTGCCAGCAGCCCCGCCGGGGACAGGGCCAATGAGCAGTTCTTC.

This chain uses TRBV7-9 with TRBJ2-2; no definite D call. The V end lost 5 bases, the J end lost 7 bases, and 14 bases lay between the germline ends. Germline V gives CDR1 SEHNR, CDR2 FQNEAQ (reference sequence). The CDR3 spans 14 residues. The CDR3: CASSLNGVGGELFF. CDR3 sequence (DNA): TGTGCCAGCAGCCTTAATGGGGTCGGCGGGGAGCTGTTTTTT.

V is TRBV5-1 and J is TRBJ2-1; D is unresolved. Trimming cost V 3 bases and J 0 bases, with 7 bases left between them. The CDR3 covers 14 residues. Germline assignment: CDR1 SGHRS and CDR2 YFSETQ. The CDR3 here is CASSYDSSYNEQFF. The CDR3, as DNA: TGCGCCAGCAGCTACGATAGCTCCTACAATGAGCAGTTCTTC.

This chain uses TRBV4-1 with TRBJ2-3; 13 bases match TRBD2. Germline values: CDR1 MGHRA, CDR2 YSYEKL. CDR3 length: 15 residues. The ends lost 5 bases at V and 1 base at J; junction bases unmatched: 0. CDR3 sequence (DNA): TGCGCCAGCAGCGGACTAGCGGGAGGCACAGATACGCAGTATTTT. The encoded protein is CASSGLAGGTDTQYF.

The chain has TRBV19 and TRBJ2-1; 12 bases map to TRBD2. J lost 7 bases, V lost 5 bases, and 9 bases had no gene match. The CDR3 runs to 16 residues. Germline lookup yields CDR1 LNHDA and CDR2 SQIVND (reference sequence). DNA for the CDR3: TGTGCCAGTAGTCTACTACTAGCGGGAGGTTGGAATGAGCAGTTCTTC. Its protein is CASSLLLAGGWNEQFF.

This chain joins TRBV5-1 and TRBJ1-4, with TRBD1 matching over 10 bases. The CDR3 has 18 amino acids. Looked up from germline, CDR1 is SGHRS and CDR2 is YFSETQ. The ends lost 1 base at V and 2 bases at J; junction bases unmatched: 8. CDR3 sequence: CASSLMGQGYATNEKLFF. As DNA, the CDR3 is TGCGCCAGCAGCTTGATGGGACAGGGGTACGCGACTAATGAAAAACTGTTTTTT.

V is TRBV5-6 and J is TRBJ2-7; tentatively, D is TRBD1 or TRBD2 (6 bases each). CDR1 SGHDT and CDR2 YYEEEE come from the germline V gene. V lost 4 bases and J lost 2, with 19 bases in between. The CDR3 extends over 16 amino acids. The CDR3 loop is CASSKNRGTRAYEQYF. As DNA, the CDR3 is TGTGCCAGCAGCAAGAACCGCGGGACAAGGGCCTACGAGCAGTACTTC.

The V gene is TRBV11-2, the J gene TRBJ2-7, with D maybe TRBD2 (6 bases). V was cut by 4 bases and J by 2 bases, with 12 bases left in between. CDR1 is SGHAT, CDR2 FQNNGV, per germline. The length of the CDR3 is 14 residues. The CDR3 nucleotides read TGTGCCAGCAGCTCCCCCTCGGGGGCCTACGAGCAGTACTTC. Translating gives CASSSPSGAYEQYF.

The chain joins TRBV27 to TRBJ2-7, with D perhaps matching TRBD1 (7 bases). CDR1 MNHEY and CDR2 SMNVEV come from the germline V gene (reference sequence). This CDR3 is built from 15 residues. V gave up 3 bases and J gave up 3 bases, with 15 bases separating them. CDR3 protein: CASSFGGQNVYEQYF. As DNA, the CDR3 is TGTGCCAGCAGTTTCGGGGGACAGAATGTCTACGAGCAGTACTTC.